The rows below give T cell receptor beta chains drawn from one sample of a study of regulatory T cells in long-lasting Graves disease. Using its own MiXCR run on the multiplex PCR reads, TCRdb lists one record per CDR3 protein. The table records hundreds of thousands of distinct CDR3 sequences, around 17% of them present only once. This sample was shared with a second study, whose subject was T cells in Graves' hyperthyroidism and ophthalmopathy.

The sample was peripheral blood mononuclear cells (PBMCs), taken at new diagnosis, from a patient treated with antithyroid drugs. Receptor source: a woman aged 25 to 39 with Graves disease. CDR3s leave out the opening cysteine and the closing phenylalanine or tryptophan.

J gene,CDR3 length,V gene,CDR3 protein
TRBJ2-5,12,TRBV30,AWSVLSGGETQY
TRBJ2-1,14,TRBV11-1,ASSHQGERSYNEQF
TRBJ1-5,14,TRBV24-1,ATSEHDQGENQPQH
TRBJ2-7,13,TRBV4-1,ASSPEEQGSYEQY
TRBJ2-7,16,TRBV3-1,ASSQDLAGLGPPYEQY
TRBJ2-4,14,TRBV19,ASSISTQRGMGIQY
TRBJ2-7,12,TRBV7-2,ASSVGQGPYEQY
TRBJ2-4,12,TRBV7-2,ASSLGTAGNIQY
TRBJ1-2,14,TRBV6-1,ASRLDPGRTNYGYT
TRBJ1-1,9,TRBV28,ASIMNTEAF
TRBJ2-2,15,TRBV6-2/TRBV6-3,ASMRRVVAGNTGELF
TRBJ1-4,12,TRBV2,ASSEEQGQEKLF
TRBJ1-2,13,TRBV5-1,ASSLGLANHYGYT
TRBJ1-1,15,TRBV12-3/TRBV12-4,ASSFRGTGGANTEAF
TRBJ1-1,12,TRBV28,ASSRERAKLDAF
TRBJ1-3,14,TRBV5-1,ASSLGTGGAGNTIY
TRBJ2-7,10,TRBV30,AGKYGYYEQY
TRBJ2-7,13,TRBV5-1,ASSPGLAGRGEQY
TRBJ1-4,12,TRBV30,AWSRTDGDEKLF
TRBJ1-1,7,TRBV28,ASLGEAF
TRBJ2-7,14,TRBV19,ASSRFQGPPVYEQY
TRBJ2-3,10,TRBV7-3,ASSSDRDTQY
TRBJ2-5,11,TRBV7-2,ASSPDAGETQY
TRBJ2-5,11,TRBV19,ASRVGGSETQY
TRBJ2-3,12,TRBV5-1,ASSPGQAADTQY